This is a list of T cell receptor beta chains from one sample in a study of shared clonotypes between healthy human individuals. TCRdb's table, derived via immunoSEQ multiplex PCR, lists solely in-frame clones and lacks some. Seen here are 2.3 million or so clones, over 85% observed once, and the top ten hold 0.39%. What was sequenced was naive CD4+ T cells from PBMCs. The receptors shown here come from a young man in good health. Some clones in this sample may be carry-over from other donors' samples. The CDR3 runs from the conserved cysteine through the conserved F or W. D genes are given only for firm matches. Clone size is given for some rows only: seen once, a few or many times, or a class if the clone is expanded.

V gene,D gene,J gene,clone size,CDR3 length,CDR3 protein,CDR3 DNA
TRBV4-2,-,TRBJ2-5,-,15,CASSQDSGLGETQYF,TGTGCCAGCAGCCAAGATTCTGGATTAGGAGAGACCCAGTACTTC
TRBV10-3,-,TRBJ2-3,-,13,CAISLRLGDTQYF,TGTGCCATCAGTCTCCGACTGGGAGATACGCAGTATTTT
TRBV5-4,-,TRBJ2-5,once,14,CASSLAQVQETQYF,TGTGCCAGCAGCTTGGCCCAGGTCCAAGAGACCCAGTACTTC
TRBV11-2,TRBD2,TRBJ2-7,-,15,CASSLVISGIGEQYF,TGTGCCAGCAGCTTAGTCATTAGCGGGATAGGAGAGCAGTACTTC
TRBV28,-,TRBJ1-2,-,12,CASMNLNYGYTF,TGTGCCAGCATGAATTTAAACTATGGCTACACCTTC
TRBV5-4,-,TRBJ2-7,-,12,CASSLAHNEQYF,TGTGCCAGCAGCTTGGCCCACAACGAGCAGTACTTC
TRBV18,TRBD1,TRBJ2-7,-,15,CASSRGQGGSYEQYF,TGTGCCAGCTCACGGGGACAGGGGGGTTCCTACGAGCAGTACTTC
TRBV28,-,TRBJ1-2,-,15,CASGDLGSANYGYTF,TGTGCCAGCGGGGACCTCGGTAGTGCTAACTATGGCTACACCTTC
TRBV18,TRBD1,TRBJ1-3,-,16,CASSLLGQGSGNTIYF,TGTGCCAGCTCACTCCTGGGACAGGGGTCAGGAAACACCATATATTTT
TRBV7-2,-,TRBJ1-4,-,14,CASSLGGASEKLFF,TGTGCCAGCAGCTTAGGAGGGGCGAGTGAAAAACTGTTTTTT
TRBV5-1,-,TRBJ2-3,-,13,CASSLGRRDTQYF,TGCGCCAGCAGCTTGGGACGTCGGGATACGCAGTATTTT
TRBV7-9,TRBD1,TRBJ2-1,-,18,CASSFETGALRLYNEQFF,TGTGCCAGCAGCTTCGAGACAGGGGCCCTTCGCCTCTACAATGAGCAGTTCTTC
TRBV18,-,TRBJ1-2,-,14,CASSPTGTESGYTF,TGTGCCAGCTCACCGACAGGAACTGAAAGTGGCTACACCTTC
TRBV10-3,TRBD2,TRBJ2-3,-,16,CAISRGTSGLTDTQYF,TGTGCCATCAGCAGGGGGACTAGCGGGTTGACAGATACGCAGTATTTT
TRBV5-4,-,TRBJ2-1,-,14,CASSLWGGNNEQFF,TGTGCCAGCAGCTTGTGGGGCGGGAACAATGAGCAGTTCTTC
TRBV6-5,-,TRBJ2-7,-,13,CAISDSGRYEQYF,TGTGCCATCAGTGACAGCGGGCGCTACGAGCAGTACTTC
TRBV19,-,TRBJ2-1,-,11,CASNWDGEQFF,TGTGCCAGTAATTGGGATGGTGAGCAGTTCTTC
TRBV28,-,TRBJ2-7,once,13,CASTQLPHYEQYF,TGTGCCAGCACCCAGCTCCCCCACTACGAGCAGTACTTC
TRBV7-9,-,TRBJ2-1,-,11,CASSRDDEQFF,TGTGCCAGCAGCCGGGACGATGAGCAGTTCTTC
TRBV25-1,-,TRBJ1-4,-,14,CASSDTGRGEKLFF,TGTGCCAGCAGCGATACAGGGAGGGGTGAAAAACTGTTTTTT
TRBV25-1,TRBD1,TRBJ2-5,-,15,CASSVGQGVQETQYF,TGTGCCAGCAGTGTCGGCCAGGGGGTGCAAGAGACCCAGTACTTC
TRBV30,-,TRBJ2-7,-,14,CAWRRDSATYEQYF,TGTGCCTGGAGACGGGACTCCGCTACCTACGAGCAGTACTTC
TRBV9,-,TRBJ2-2,-,17,CASSVVGFRFPTGELFF,TGTGCCAGCAGCGTGGTGGGCTTTAGGTTTCCCACCGGGGAGCTGTTTTTT
TRBV5-1,-,TRBJ2-3,once,16,CASSFVAGFSTDTQYF,TGCGCCAGCAGCTTCGTAGCAGGGTTTAGCACAGATACGCAGTATTTT
TRBV7-3,-,TRBJ2-3,-,15,CASSPDSGPRDTQYF,TGTGCCAGCAGCCCCGATAGCGGCCCTCGGGATACGCAGTATTTT
TRBV6-5,TRBD2,TRBJ2-7,-,15,CASRPGERGSYEQYF,TGTGCCAGCAGGCCCGGGGAGCGGGGCTCCTACGAGCAGTACTTC
TRBV5-1,TRBD2,TRBJ2-5,once,15,CASSLVAGETETQYF,TGCGCCAGCAGCTTGGTAGCGGGCGAGACAGAGACCCAGTACTTC
TRBV18,-,TRBJ2-7,once,14,CASSLLGGAGEQYF,TGTGCCAGCTCCCTTCTAGGGGGGGCAGGGGAGCAGTACTTC
TRBV7-2,-,TRBJ2-7,-,14,CASSLVGPSYEQYF,TGTGCCAGCAGCTTAGTTGGGCCCTCCTACGAGCAGTACTTC
TRBV28,-,TRBJ1-1,-,11,CASSLMGGTFF,TGTGCCAGCAGTTTAATGGGAGGAACTTTCTTT
TRBV18,TRBD1,TRBJ1-4,few,11,CASSPDRVLFF,TGTGCCAGCTCTCCGGACAGGGTACTGTTTTTT
TRBV28,-,TRBJ1-2,few,13,CASSNRAINDYTF,TGTGCCAGCAGTAATCGGGCCATTAATGACTACACCTTC
TRBV7-3,-,TRBJ2-2,-,14,CASSLTGRTGELFF,TGTGCCAGCAGCTTAACTGGGAGGACCGGGGAGCTGTTTTTT
TRBV6-6,-,TRBJ2-1,-,16,CASTLQQVSSYNEQFF,TGTGCCAGCACCCTCCAACAGGTCAGCTCCTACAATGAGCAGTTCTTC
TRBV29-1,-,TRBJ2-6,-,14,CSVYSLSGANVLTF,TGCAGCGTTTACAGTCTCTCTGGGGCCAACGTCCTGACTTTC
TRBV28,-,TRBJ1-1,-,11,CASSSSSEAFF,TGTGCCAGCTCATCTAGTTCTGAAGCTTTCTTT
TRBV11-3,-,TRBJ2-3,-,13,CASSPNGADTQYF,TGTGCCAGCAGTCCCAATGGTGCAGATACGCAGTATTTT
TRBV28,-,TRBJ2-7,-,11,CASSLLGEQYF,TGTGCCAGCAGCCTCTTGGGGGAGCAGTACTTC
TRBV19,-,TRBJ1-2,-,13,CASSPQGIGGYTF,TGTGCCAGTAGTCCACAGGGTATAGGAGGCTACACCTTC
TRBV5-1,TRBD2,TRBJ2-7,-,16,CASSLEVGTSGYEQYF,TGCGCCAGCAGCTTGGAAGTCGGGACTAGCGGCTACGAGCAGTACTTC
TRBV2,TRBD2,TRBJ2-1,-,16,CASRTGTSEPYNEQFF,TGTGCCAGCAGGACGGGGACTAGCGAGCCCTACAATGAGCAGTTCTTC
TRBV14,TRBD2,TRBJ2-4,-,14,CASSPLEREGIQYF,TGTGCCAGCAGCCCCCTCGAGCGGGAGGGCATTCAGTACTTC
TRBV29-1,-,TRBJ2-1,-,14,CSVTPGPLPNEQFF,TGCAGCGTTACACCGGGACCGCTTCCCAATGAGCAGTTCTTC
TRBV29-1,-,TRBJ2-3,-,14,CSVAGEISTDTQYF,TGCAGCGTTGCGGGAGAGATTAGCACAGATACGCAGTATTTT
TRBV7-8,-,TRBJ2-7,-,14,CASSLAEGLYEQYF,TGTGCCAGCAGCTTAGCCGAGGGGCTTTACGAGCAGTACTTC
TRBV9,-,TRBJ1-4,-,15,CASSGEGFVGEKLFF,TGTGCCAGCAGCGGAGAGGGTTTCGTTGGTGAAAAACTGTTTTTT
TRBV28,TRBD2,TRBJ2-1,-,15,CASSPTSGRTSEQFF,TGTGCCAGCAGTCCTACTAGCGGGAGGACGAGTGAGCAGTTCTTC
TRBV18,-,TRBJ2-5,once,16,CASSPQAVRVQETQYF,TGTGCCAGCTCACCACAGGCAGTAAGGGTCCAAGAGACCCAGTACTTC
TRBV2,TRBD1,TRBJ1-5,few,16,CASSAGQGYSNQPQHF,TGTGCCAGCAGTGCGGGACAGGGTTATAGCAATCAGCCCCAGCATTTT
TRBV27,-,TRBJ1-1,-,16,CASSLGQNHLNTEAFF,TGTGCCAGCAGTTTAGGACAGAACCACCTGAACACTGAAGCTTTCTTT
TRBV5-4,TRBD2,TRBJ2-1,-,16,CASSPRSGRGDNEQFF,TGTGCCAGCAGCCCACGGAGCGGGAGGGGGGACAATGAGCAGTTCTTC
TRBV6-5,TRBD2,TRBJ2-1,-,14,CASRRRTSGGGAVF,TGTGCCAGCAGACGCCGGACTAGCGGGGGGGGCGCGGTCTTC
TRBV5-1,TRBD2,TRBJ2-3,-,17,CASSLGTSGEFTDTQYF,TGCGCCAGCAGCTTGGGGACTAGCGGAGAGTTCACAGATACGCAGTATTTT